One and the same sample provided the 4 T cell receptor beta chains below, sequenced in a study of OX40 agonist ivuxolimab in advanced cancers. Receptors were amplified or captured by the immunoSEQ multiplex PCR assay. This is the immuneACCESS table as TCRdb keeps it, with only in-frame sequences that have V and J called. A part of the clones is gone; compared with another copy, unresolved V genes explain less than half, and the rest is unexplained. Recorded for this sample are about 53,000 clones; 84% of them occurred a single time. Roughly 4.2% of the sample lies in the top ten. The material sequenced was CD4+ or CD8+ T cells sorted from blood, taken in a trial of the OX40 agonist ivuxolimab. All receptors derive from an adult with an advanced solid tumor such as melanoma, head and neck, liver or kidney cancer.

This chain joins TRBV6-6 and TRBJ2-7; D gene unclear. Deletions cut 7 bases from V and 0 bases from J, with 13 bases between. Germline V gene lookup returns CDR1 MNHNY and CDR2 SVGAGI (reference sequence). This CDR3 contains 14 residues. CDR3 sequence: CASTPQQRSYEQYF. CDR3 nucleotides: TGTGCCAGCACCCCACAGCAGCGCTCCTACGAGCAGTACTTC.

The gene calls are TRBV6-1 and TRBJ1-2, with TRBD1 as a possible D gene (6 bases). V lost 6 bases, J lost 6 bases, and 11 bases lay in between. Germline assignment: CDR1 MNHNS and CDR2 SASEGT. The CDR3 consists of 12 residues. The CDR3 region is CASSNRVNGYTF. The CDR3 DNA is TGTGCCAGCAGCAACAGGGTGAATGGCTACACCTTC.

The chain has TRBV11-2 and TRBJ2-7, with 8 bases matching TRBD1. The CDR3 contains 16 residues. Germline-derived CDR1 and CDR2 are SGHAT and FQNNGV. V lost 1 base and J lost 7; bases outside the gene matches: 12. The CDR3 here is CASSLAGSQGVGEQYF. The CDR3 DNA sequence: TGTGCCAGCAGCTTAGCCGGTTCACAGGGGGTCGGGGAGCAGTACTTC.

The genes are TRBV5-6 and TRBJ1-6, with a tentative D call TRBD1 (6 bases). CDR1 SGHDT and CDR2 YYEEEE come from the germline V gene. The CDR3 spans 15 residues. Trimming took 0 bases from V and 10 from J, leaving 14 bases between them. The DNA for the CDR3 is TGTGCCAGCAGCTTGGGTTGGCAGGGGAGCTCACCCCTCCACTTT. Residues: CASSLGWQGSSPLHF.